The rows below give T cell receptor beta chains drawn from one sample of a study of cytomegalovirus exposure and HLA in healthy donors. Using immunoSEQ multiplex PCR, the repertoire was profiled, and TCRdb retains in-frame clones only, with some absent. The table records about 150,000 clones, around three quarters of them present only once. Input material: PBMCs. All receptors come from a middle-aged man in good health and CMV-seronegative. CDR3s include the opening cysteine and the closing phenylalanine or tryptophan. D genes are given only for firm matches. Clone size is stated in some rows and not others, as once, few, many or a class when expanded.

J: TRBJ1-5
size: few
V: TRBV5-4
length: 15
D: TRBD1
CDR3: CASSAGTGRGQPQHF
DNA: TGTGCCAGCAGCGCCGGGACAGGGAGGGGACAGCCCCAGCATTTT

J: TRBJ2-2
size: -
V: TRBV4-2
length: 17
D: TRBD2
CDR3: CASSQEGLAGNTGELFF
DNA: TGTGCCAGCAGCCAGGAGGGACTAGCGGGCAACACCGGGGAGCTGTTTTTT

J: TRBJ2-1
size: -
V: TRBV6-4
length: 15
D: -
CDR3: CASSAGGSNPPEQFF
DNA: TGTGCCAGCAGTGCTGGGGGGAGCAATCCCCCTGAGCAGTTCTTC

J: TRBJ2-1
size: few
V: TRBV29-1
length: 13
D: -
CDR3: CSVRGGPYNEQFF
DNA: TGCAGCGTTCGAGGAGGACCCTACAATGAGCAGTTCTTC

J: TRBJ1-1
size: -
V: TRBV2
length: 15
D: -
CDR3: CASRLETGIDTEAFF
DNA: TGTGCCAGCAGGCTAGAGACAGGAATTGACACTGAAGCTTTCTTT

J: TRBJ2-7
size: once
V: TRBV6-6
length: 14
D: -
CDR3: CALAADSSGYEQYF
DNA: TGTGCCCTTGCGGCCGACTCATCCGGCTACGAGCAGTACTTC

J: TRBJ1-1
size: -
V: TRBV7-8
length: 14
D: -
CDR3: CASSLDPMNTEAFF
DNA: TGTGCCAGCAGCTTAGATCCCATGAACACTGAAGCTTTCTTT

J: TRBJ2-7
size: -
V: TRBV11-3
length: 13
D: -
CDR3: CASTNGAGYEQYF
DNA: TGTGCCAGCACCAATGGGGCTGGCTACGAGCAGTACTTC

J: TRBJ2-3
size: once
V: TRBV5-5
length: 15
D: -
CDR3: CASSLGGLVADTQYF
DNA: TGTGCCAGCAGCTTAGGAGGGCTTGTGGCAGATACGCAGTATTTT

J: TRBJ2-6
size: few
V: TRBV30
length: 14
D: -
CDR3: CAWSGTSGANVLTF
DNA: TGTGCCTGGAGCGGGACATCCGGGGCCAACGTCCTGACTTTC

J: TRBJ2-7
size: few
V: TRBV20-1
length: 11
D: -
CDR3: CSAWAVHEQYF
DNA: TGCAGTGCTTGGGCCGTCCACGAGCAGTACTTC

J: TRBJ1-6
size: -
V: TRBV13
length: 14
D: TRBD1
CDR3: CASSRDRGQSPLHF
DNA: TGTGCCAGCAGCCGAGACAGGGGTCAGTCACCCCTCCACTTT

J: TRBJ2-7
size: -
V: TRBV27
length: 13
D: -
CDR3: CASSLGQSYEQYF
DNA: TGTGCCAGCAGTCTCGGACAGTCCTACGAGCAGTACTTC

J: TRBJ2-7
size: -
V: TRBV5-6
length: 11
D: -
CDR3: CASSQTYEQYF
DNA: TGTGCCAGCAGCCAAACCTACGAGCAGTACTTC

J: TRBJ1-1
size: -
V: TRBV5-1
length: 13
D: TRBD1
CDR3: CASSKTGDTEAFF
DNA: TGCGCCAGCAGCAAAACAGGGGACACTGAAGCTTTCTTT

J: TRBJ1-2
size: -
V: TRBV5-4
length: 15
D: -
CDR3: CASRPDEQGAYGYTF
DNA: TGTGCCAGCAGACCGGACGAGCAGGGTGCCTATGGCTACACCTTC

J: TRBJ2-6
size: -
V: TRBV5-4
length: 16
D: -
CDR3: CASSLGGVTGANVLTF
DNA: TGTGCCAGCAGCTTAGGAGGTGTGACTGGGGCCAACGTCCTGACTTTC

J: TRBJ2-5
size: -
V: TRBV9
length: 15
D: -
CDR3: CASSRPLADGETQYF
DNA: TGTGCCAGCAGCCGCCCTTTAGCGGATGGGGAGACCCAGTACTTC

J: TRBJ1-3
size: -
V: TRBV7-2
length: 12
D: -
CDR3: CASSSRGNTIYF
DNA: TGTGCCAGCAGCTCTAGAGGAAACACCATATATTTT

J: TRBJ2-5
size: -
V: TRBV9
length: 14
D: -
CDR3: CASSVAPGRETQYF
DNA: TGTGCCAGCAGCGTAGCTCCAGGGAGGGAGACCCAGTACTTC

J: TRBJ2-7
size: -
V: TRBV29-1
length: 13
D: TRBD2
CDR3: CGVVLAGAREQYF
DNA: TGCGGCGTGGTACTAGCGGGGGCTCGGGAGCAGTACTTC

J: TRBJ2-5
size: few
V: TRBV6-5
length: 16
D: -
CDR3: CASSYPPASFEETQYF
DNA: TGTGCCAGCAGTTACCCCCCGGCTAGTTTCGAAGAGACCCAGTACTTC

J: TRBJ2-7
size: -
V: TRBV4-2
length: 14
D: TRBD1
CDR3: CASQRTGQGSEQYF
DNA: TGTGCCAGCCAGCGGACAGGGCAAGGTAGCGAGCAGTACTTC

J: TRBJ2-5
size: -
V: TRBV5-1
length: 16
D: TRBD2
CDR3: CASSVGLAGGWETQYF
DNA: TGCGCCAGCAGCGTCGGACTAGCGGGGGGATGGGAGACCCAGTACTTC

J: TRBJ1-4
size: -
V: TRBV4-3
length: 14
D: TRBD1
CDR3: CASSLQGANEKLFF
DNA: TGCGCCAGCAGCCTTCAGGGGGCAAATGAAAAACTGTTTTTT

J: TRBJ1-5
size: -
V: TRBV10-3
length: 19
D: TRBD1
CDR3: CAISESGTGRSGGNQPQHF
DNA: TGTGCCATCAGTGAGTCGGGGACAGGGAGGTCAGGTGGCAATCAGCCCCAGCATTTT

J: TRBJ2-3
size: -
V: TRBV7-2
length: 15
D: TRBD2
CDR3: CASSLWASGGDTQYF
DNA: TGTGCCAGCAGCTTATGGGCTAGCGGGGGGGATACGCAGTATTTT

J: TRBJ1-5
size: -
V: TRBV2
length: 14
D: TRBD1
CDR3: CASRMGQGDQPQHF
DNA: TGTGCCAGCAGGATGGGACAGGGCGATCAGCCCCAGCATTTT

J: TRBJ1-2
size: few
V: TRBV6-1
length: 13
D: -
CDR3: CASSEDRGYGYTF
DNA: TGTGCCAGCAGTGAAGACCGGGGGTATGGCTACACCTTC

J: TRBJ1-4
size: -
V: TRBV9
length: 16
D: -
CDR3: CASSAFPRATNEKLFF
DNA: TGTGCCAGCAGCGCCTTCCCACGAGCAACTAATGAAAAACTGTTTTTT

J: TRBJ1-4
size: -
V: TRBV5-1
length: 15
D: -
CDR3: CASSLQGWANEKLFF
DNA: TGCGCCAGCAGCCTACAGGGATGGGCTAATGAAAAACTGTTTTTT

J: TRBJ1-1
size: -
V: TRBV4-3
length: 14
D: -
CDR3: CASSQGSGGTEAFF
DNA: TGCGCCAGCAGCCAAGGCTCGGGCGGGACTGAAGCTTTCTTT

J: TRBJ2-3
size: few
V: TRBV2
length: 14
D: -
CDR3: CASSESGTADTQYF
DNA: TGTGCCAGCAGTGAGTCAGGGACTGCAGATACGCAGTATTTT

J: TRBJ2-1
size: few
V: TRBV28
length: 15
D: TRBD2
CDR3: CASSLGGRALDEQFF
DNA: TGTGCCAGCAGTTTAGGCGGGAGGGCCCTCGATGAGCAGTTCTTC

J: TRBJ1-1
size: -
V: TRBV10-3
length: 13
D: -
CDR3: CAISPTGNTEAFF
DNA: TGTGCCATCAGCCCCACAGGGAACACTGAAGCCTTCTTT

J: TRBJ2-7
size: -
V: TRBV18
length: 15
D: -
CDR3: CASSPPAGQSYEQYF
DNA: TGTGCCAGCTCACCACCAGCAGGTCAGTCCTACGAGCAGTACTTC

J: TRBJ2-7
size: -
V: TRBV7-3
length: 14
D: -
CDR3: CASSLRDAGGEQYF
DNA: TGTGCCAGCAGCTTACGGGACGCCGGGGGCGAGCAGTACTTC

J: TRBJ2-7
size: -
V: TRBV5-4
length: 15
D: TRBD2
CDR3: CASSRAGGGSYEQYF
DNA: TGTGCCAGCAGCCGTGCGGGCGGGGGGTCCTACGAGCAGTACTTC

J: TRBJ2-7
size: -
V: TRBV5-4
length: 16
D: TRBD2
CDR3: CASSPSSGSVSHEQYF
DNA: TGTGCCAGCAGCCCCTCCAGCGGGAGTGTTTCCCACGAGCAGTACTTC